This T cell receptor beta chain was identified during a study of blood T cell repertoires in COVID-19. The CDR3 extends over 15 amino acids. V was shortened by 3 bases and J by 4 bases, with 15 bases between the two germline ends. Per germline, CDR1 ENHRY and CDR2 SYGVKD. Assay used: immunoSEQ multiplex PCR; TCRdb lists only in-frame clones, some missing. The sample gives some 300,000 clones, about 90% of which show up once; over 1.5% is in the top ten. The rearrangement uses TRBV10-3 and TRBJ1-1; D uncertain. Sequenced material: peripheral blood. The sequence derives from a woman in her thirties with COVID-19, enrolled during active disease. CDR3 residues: CAISDHVRSSTEAFF. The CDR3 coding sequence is TGTGCCATCAGTGATCACGTCCGTTCGAGCACTGAAGCTTTCTTT.